This T cell receptor (beta chain) is from a study of T cell repertoires in cytomegalovirus infection. Study-wide points: HLA-C-restricted CMV-specific TCR beta clonotypes prevailed in the ex vivo response. Cumulative public TCR beta family frequency identified carriers of CMV plus the relevant HLA.

This clonotype was detected ten times or more. Antigen: not known. Each CDR3 protein gets one entry after TCRdb re-called the reads with MiXCR. The sample lists roughly 180,000 distinct CDR3 sequences, about 30% occurring once. Germline lookup yields CDR1 SGHTA and CDR2 FQGNSA. This CDR3 has 13 amino acids. The ends were cut back, 5 bases at V and 7 bases at J, with 14 bases in the middle. The sequencing sample was made of PBMCs. The gene calls are TRBV7-2 and TRBJ1-2, with D maybe TRBD1 (5 bases). The sequence was obtained from a human donor in good health (CMV status not recorded). Some clones in this sample may be carry-over from other donors' samples. CDR3 sequence (DNA): TGTGCCAGCAGCCCCGCGGGGGGGTTTGGCTACACCTTC. Its translation: CASSPAGGFGYTF.